This T cell receptor beta chain originates from a study of a mutant IDH1 vaccine in newly diagnosed glioma. Study background: Patients were started on vaccination 4-6 weeks after radiotherapy alone, or with temozolomide cycles. The therapy given earlier, which was standard therapy, consisted of radiotherapy, temozolomide, or both, and most of the patients received both.

Produced via immunoSEQ multiplex PCR; TCRdb's table is partial and in-frame only. The sample records approximately 82,000 clones, around 83% being singletons. Indicated time point: week 23, last vaccination. Every vaccine dose comprised 300 ug of mutant IDH1 20-mer peptide plus topical imiquimod. A note on this clone: Its matching antigen is unknown.

The CDR3 has 14 residues. V was pared by 4 bases and J by 5 bases, with 15 bases between. Germline V gives CDR1 MGHDK, CDR2 SYGVNS. The material sequenced was PBMCs, taken from a glioma patient whose treatment included an IDH1 peptide vaccine. The chain uses TRBV25-1 and TRBJ2-7; a possible D gene is TRBD1 (5 bases). The sequence was obtained from a woman in her fifties or sixties with glioma. CDR3 in amino acids: CASSARTYFDEQYF. CDR3 coding DNA: TGTGCCAGCAGTGCCCGGACATATTTCGACGAGCAGTACTTC.